The clone carrying this TCR beta chain has ten or more counts. What it binds is unknown. The CDR3 is 14 residues long. Germline V CDR1 and CDR2: LNHDA, SQIVND (reference sequence). Trimming cost V 3 bases and J 9 bases; bases outside gene matches: 4. Researchers picked out CD4+ and CD8+ T cells from PBMCs by sorting. Sequencing templates came from extracted RNA that was reverse transcribed into cDNA. TCRdb's copy holds only in-frame clones and misses some; the assay was immunoSEQ multiplex PCR. Altogether about 140,000 clones are present, around 62% being singletons, with the ten largest covering 36%. This record belongs to a study of CD8+ T cells in alopecia areata. Study observations and caveats: Mice showed TCR sharing more clearly than patients did, possibly owing to HLA. The study also sequences resident alphabeta T cells of normal skin in scalp samples.

The chain couples TRBV19 to TRBJ2-1, with 11 positions matching TRBD2. Input material: CD8+ T cells sorted from blood. The sequence was collected from a human donor in good health. The CDR3 loop reads CASSMLAGGREQFF. CDR3 nucleotide sequence: TGTGCCAGTAGTATGCTAGCGGGAGGCCGTGAGCAGTTCTTC.